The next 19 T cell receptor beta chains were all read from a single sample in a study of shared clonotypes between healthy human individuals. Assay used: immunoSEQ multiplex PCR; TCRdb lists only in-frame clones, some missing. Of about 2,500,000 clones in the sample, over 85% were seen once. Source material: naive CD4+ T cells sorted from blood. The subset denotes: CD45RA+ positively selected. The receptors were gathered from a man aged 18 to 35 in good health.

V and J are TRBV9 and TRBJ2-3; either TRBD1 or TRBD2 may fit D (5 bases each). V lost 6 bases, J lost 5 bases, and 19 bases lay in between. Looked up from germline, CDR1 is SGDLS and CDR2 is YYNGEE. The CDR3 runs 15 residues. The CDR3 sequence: CASIPGQDNGDTQYF. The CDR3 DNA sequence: TGTGCCAGCATACCGGGGCAGGATAATGGAGATACGCAGTATTTT.

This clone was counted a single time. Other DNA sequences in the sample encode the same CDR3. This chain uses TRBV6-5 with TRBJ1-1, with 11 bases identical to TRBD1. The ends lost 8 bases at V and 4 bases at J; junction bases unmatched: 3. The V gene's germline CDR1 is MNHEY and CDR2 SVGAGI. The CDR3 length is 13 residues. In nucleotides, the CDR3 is TGTGCCAGCGGACAGGGGGCGGGCACTGAAGCTTTCTTT. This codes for CASGQGAGTEAFF.

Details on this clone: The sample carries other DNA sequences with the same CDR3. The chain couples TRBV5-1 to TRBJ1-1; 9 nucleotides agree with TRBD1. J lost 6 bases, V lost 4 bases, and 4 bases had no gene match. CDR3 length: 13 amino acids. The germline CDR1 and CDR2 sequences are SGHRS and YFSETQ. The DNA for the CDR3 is TGCGCCAGCAGCCCGGGACAGGGAGCTGAAGCTTTCTTT. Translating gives CASSPGQGAEAFF.

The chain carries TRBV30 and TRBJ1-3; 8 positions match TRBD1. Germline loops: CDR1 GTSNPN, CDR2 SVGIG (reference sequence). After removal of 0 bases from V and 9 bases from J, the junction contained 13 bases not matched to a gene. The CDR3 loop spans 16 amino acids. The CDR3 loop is CAWSVPGTGETRTIYF. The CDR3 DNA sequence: TGTGCCTGGAGTGTACCAGGGACAGGAGAGACCCGCACCATATATTTT.

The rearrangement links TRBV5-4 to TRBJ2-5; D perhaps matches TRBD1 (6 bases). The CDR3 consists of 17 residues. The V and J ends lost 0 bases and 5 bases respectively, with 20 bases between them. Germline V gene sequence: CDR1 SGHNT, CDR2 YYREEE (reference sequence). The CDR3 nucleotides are TGTGCCAGCAGCTTGGGTAAACCCCAGGGGCGTGGGGAGACCCAGTACTTC. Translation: CASSLGKPQGRGETQYF.

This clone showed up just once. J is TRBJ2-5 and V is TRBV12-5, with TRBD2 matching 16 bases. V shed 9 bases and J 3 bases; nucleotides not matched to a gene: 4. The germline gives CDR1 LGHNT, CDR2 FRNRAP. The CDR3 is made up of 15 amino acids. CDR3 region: CASAGTSGGEETQYF. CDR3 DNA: TGTGCTAGCGCCGGGACTAGCGGGGGGGAAGAGACCCAGTACTTC.

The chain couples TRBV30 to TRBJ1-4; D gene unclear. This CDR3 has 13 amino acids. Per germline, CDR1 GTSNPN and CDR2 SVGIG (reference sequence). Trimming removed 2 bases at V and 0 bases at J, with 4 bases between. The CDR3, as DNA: TGTGCCTGGAGTTGGACAACTAATGAAAAACTGTTTTTT. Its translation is CAWSWTTNEKLFF.

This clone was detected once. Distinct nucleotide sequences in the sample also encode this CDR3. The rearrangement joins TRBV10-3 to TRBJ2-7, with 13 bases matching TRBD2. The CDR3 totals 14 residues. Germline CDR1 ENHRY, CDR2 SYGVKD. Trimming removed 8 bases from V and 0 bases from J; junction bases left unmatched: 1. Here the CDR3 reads CAIRTSGSSYEQYF. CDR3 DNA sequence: TGTGCCATCCGGACTAGCGGGAGCTCCTACGAGCAGTACTTC.

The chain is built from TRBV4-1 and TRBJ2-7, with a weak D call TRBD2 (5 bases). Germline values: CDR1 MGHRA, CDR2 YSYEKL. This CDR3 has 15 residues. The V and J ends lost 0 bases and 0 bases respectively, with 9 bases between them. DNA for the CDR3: TGCGCCAGCAGCCAAGAGTTGGGGAGCTCCTACGAGCAGTACTTC. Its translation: CASSQELGSSYEQYF.

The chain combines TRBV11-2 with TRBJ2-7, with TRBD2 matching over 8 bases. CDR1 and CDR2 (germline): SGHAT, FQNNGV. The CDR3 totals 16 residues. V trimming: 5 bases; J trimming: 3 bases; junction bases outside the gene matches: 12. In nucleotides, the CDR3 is TGTGCCAGCAGCCCGATCCGAACAGCGGGGGACTACGAGCAGTACTTC. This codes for CASSPIRTAGDYEQYF.

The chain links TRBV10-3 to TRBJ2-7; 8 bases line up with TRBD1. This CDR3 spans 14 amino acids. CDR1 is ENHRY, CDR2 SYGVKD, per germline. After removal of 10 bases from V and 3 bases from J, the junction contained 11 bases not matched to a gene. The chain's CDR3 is CATLATGVNYEQYF. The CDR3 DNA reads TGTGCCACCCTGGCGACAGGGGTTAACTACGAGCAGTACTTC.

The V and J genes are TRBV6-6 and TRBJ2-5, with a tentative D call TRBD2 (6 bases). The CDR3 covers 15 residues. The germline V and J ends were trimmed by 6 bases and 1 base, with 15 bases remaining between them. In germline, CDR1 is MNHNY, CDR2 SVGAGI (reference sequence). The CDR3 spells CASSRTRDSQETQYF. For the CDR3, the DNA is TGTGCCAGCAGCCGTACAAGGGACTCCCAAGAGACCCAGTACTTC.

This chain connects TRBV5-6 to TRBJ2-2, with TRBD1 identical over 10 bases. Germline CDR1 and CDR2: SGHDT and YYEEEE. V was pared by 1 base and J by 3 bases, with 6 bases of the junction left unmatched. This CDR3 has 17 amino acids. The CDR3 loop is CASSLRGGQGDTGELFF. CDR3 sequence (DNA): TGTGCCAGCAGCTTGCGAGGCGGACAGGGGGACACCGGGGAGCTGTTTTTT.

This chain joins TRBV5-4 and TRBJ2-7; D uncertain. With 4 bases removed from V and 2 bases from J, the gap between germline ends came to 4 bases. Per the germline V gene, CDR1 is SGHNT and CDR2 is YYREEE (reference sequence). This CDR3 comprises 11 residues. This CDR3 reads CASSPTYEQYF. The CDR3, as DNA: TGTGCCAGCAGCCCTACCTACGAGCAGTACTTC.

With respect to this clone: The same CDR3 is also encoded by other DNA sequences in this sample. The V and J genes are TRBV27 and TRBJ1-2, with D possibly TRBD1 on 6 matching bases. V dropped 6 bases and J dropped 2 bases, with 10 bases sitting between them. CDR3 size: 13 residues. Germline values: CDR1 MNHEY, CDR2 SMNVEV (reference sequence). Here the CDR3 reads CASSLGQNYGYTF. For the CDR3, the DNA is TGTGCCAGCAGCCTCGGACAGAACTATGGCTACACCTTC.

For the CDR3, the DNA is TGTGCCAGCAGCCCCCAAGGGGGAACTACCTACGAGCAGTACTTC. It encodes CASSPQGGTTYEQYF. The genes are TRBV7-6 and TRBJ2-5, with D tentatively TRBD1 (6 bases). Matching the DNA end better, TRBJ2-7 makes the J call doubtful. The CDR3 sequence is 15 residues long. CDR1 and CDR2 from the germline V gene are SGHVS and FNYEAQ.

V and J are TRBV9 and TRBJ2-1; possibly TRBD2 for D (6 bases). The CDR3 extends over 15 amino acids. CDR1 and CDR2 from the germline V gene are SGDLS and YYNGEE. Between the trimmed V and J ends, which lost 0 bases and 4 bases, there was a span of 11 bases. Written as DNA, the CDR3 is TGTGCCAGCAGCGTAGATGTAGGAGGGTACAATGAGCAGTTCTTC. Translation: CASSVDVGGYNEQFF.

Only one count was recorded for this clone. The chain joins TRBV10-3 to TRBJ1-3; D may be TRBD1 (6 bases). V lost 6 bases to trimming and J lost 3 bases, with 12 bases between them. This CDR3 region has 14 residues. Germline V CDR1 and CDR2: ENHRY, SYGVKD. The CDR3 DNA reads TGTGCCATCAGCTCGGACAGAAGTGGAAACACCATATATTTT. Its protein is CAISSDRSGNTIYF.

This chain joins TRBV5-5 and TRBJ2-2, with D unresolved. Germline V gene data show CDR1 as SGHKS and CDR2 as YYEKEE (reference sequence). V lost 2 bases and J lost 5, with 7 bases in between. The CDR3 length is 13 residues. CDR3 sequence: CASSLSITGELFF. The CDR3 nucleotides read TGTGCCAGCAGCTTATCAATTACCGGGGAGCTGTTTTTT.